This T cell receptor beta chain is from a study of cytomegalovirus exposure and HLA in healthy donors. Germline V gene sequence: CDR1 LNHDA, CDR2 SQIVND (reference sequence). The CDR3 totals 14 residues. Trimming stripped 6 bases from V and 1 base from J, with 12 bases between. This PCR relied on a set of 60 Vbeta primers and 13 Jbeta primers. In the original processing: As a later analysis found, there were 78 million or so unique TCR beta chains, of which some 10 million were shared. TCRdb's copy holds only in-frame clones and misses some; the assay was immunoSEQ multiplex PCR. V and J calls and clone size follow that table, whereas D and trimming were derived from the DNA. Of roughly 130,000 clones listed, about 76% were seen once; the top ten hold about 0.74%. A few counts support this clone. The antigen is unknown. General study findings and limits: Indistinguishability led to the exclusion of some V segments, TRBV6-2 and TRBV6-3 included. The HLA-A and HLA-B alleles of most subjects were reportedly predicted accurately from TCR beta sequences.

The chain is built from TRBV19 and TRBJ1-1, with a possible D match to TRBD1 (5 bases). Sequenced input: PBMCs. The sequence was collected from a young man in good health and CMV-seronegative. CDR3 sequence (DNA): TGTGCCAGTAGATCTCCTACAGGGAACACTGAAGCTTTCTTT. It encodes CASRSPTGNTEAFF. The whole variable domain, filled in from reference TRBV19 and TRBJ1-1, reads DGGITQSPKYLFRKEGQNVTLSCEQNLNHDAMYWYRQDPGQGLRLIYYSQIVNDFQKGDIAEGYSVSREKKESFPLTVTSAQKNPTAFYLCASRSPTGNTEAFFGQGTRLTVV.